This T cell receptor beta chain was sequenced for a study of vaccination and CD4 T cells after COVID-19. Study-wide context: Six male and four female convalescents took part, two of them Hispanic. Sampling that followed vaccination took place a median approximately 79 days after dose two, within a range of 14 to 241.

Scientists ran DNA taken from cultured CD4+ T cells through the Oncomine TCR Beta short-read assay for sequencing. Using its own MiXCR run on the PCR reads, TCRdb lists one record per CDR3 protein. The sample contains tens of thousands of distinct CDR3 sequences, roughly 27% of which appear only once. Time point reported: late sampling 161 to 241 days after vaccination in a few convalescent patients. The treatment: 10-day PBMC culture with coronavirus spike peptide pools or control peptides (ViraFEST assay). A word on this clonotype: The antigen remains unidentified.

Per the germline V gene, CDR1 is MNHNS and CDR2 is SASEGT. The CDR3 runs 16 residues. With 1 base removed from V and 0 bases from J, the gap between germline ends came to 10 bases. The sequence was collected from a human donor who had recovered from COVID-19. The rearrangement joins TRBV6-1 to TRBJ2-1; D unclear. The sequenced sample was CD4+ T cells from blood, cultured in vitro, obtained about 7 months after SARS-CoV-2 vaccination. The CDR3 DNA reads as TGTGCCAGCAGTGAAGACCGGGTGGGCTCCTACAATGAGCAGTTCTTC. The encoded protein is CASSEDRVGSYNEQFF.